The 11 T cell receptor beta chains reported below all come from one sample, sequenced in a study of tissue T cells after allogeneic stem cell transplantation (dated by TCRdb to between 2021 and 2023). Library generation was performed with the immunoSEQ multiplex PCR assay. TCRdb stores this immuneACCESS table with in-frame sequences only. Part of the clones is absent; in the studies checked, under half of the shortfall reflects unresolved V genes, and no reason is known for the rest. This sample gives approximately 7,000 clones in total; about 50% of them show up just once. The ten largest make up 4.5% to 5.5% of the sample. The sample's time point label is to be understood as: mouse harvest day 7 after allogeneic transplant. Mouse grafts consisting of 10^7 T-cell-depleted bone marrow cells combined with 10^6 splenic CD5+ T cells were administered by tail vein injection. The sample consisted of gut tissue. The receptor source for this set is a female BALB/c mouse given C57BL/6 T cells with graft-versus-host disease after an allogeneic hematopoietic cell transplant.

With regard to this clone: The gene names given are mouse names. The CDR3 end is not reached by the read, which stops 1 residue before it; the germline J gene fills it in. The chain combines TRBV31 with TRBJ2-4, with a possible D match to TRBD2 (7 bases). V lost 0 bases to trimming and J lost 7 bases, with 11 bases between them. Germline CDR1 and CDR2: GKSSPN and SITVG. The CDR3 sequence is 13 residues long. The CDR3 DNA, read in part, is TGTGCCTGGAGTCTGGGGGGCGCGTACACCTTGTAC. Translating it yields CAWSLGGAYTLY. The whole CDR3 is CAWSLGGAYTLYF.

In its sample, this clone was seen a few times. Mouse gene names apply. From the germline J gene comes the end of the CDR3, since the read stops 1 residue before it. The chain carries TRBV26 and TRBJ1-5; maybe TRBD1 (6 bases). Between the trimmed V and J ends, which lost 6 bases and 1 base, there was a span of 7 bases. Germline values: CDR1 KGHPV, CDR2 FQNQEV (reference sequence). The CDR3 loop spans 13 amino acids. The sequenced part of the CDR3 DNA is TGTGCCAGCAGGGGACAAAACAACCAGGCTCCGCTT. Its translation is CASRGQNNQAPL. The complete CDR3 sequence is CASRGQNNQAPLF.

A note on this clone: Gene labels here are mouse ones. The CDR3 extends 1 residue past the end of the read, so its final part is completed from the germline J gene. The V call is TRBV13-2, the J call TRBJ1-2, with a tentative D call TRBD1 (6 bases). The germline V and J ends were trimmed by 2 bases and 4 bases, with 12 bases remaining between them. Germline V CDR1 and CDR2: NNHNN, SYGAGS (reference sequence). CDR3 length: 14 amino acids. The CDR3 spells CASGDRDKISDYTF. CDR3 DNA, as far as it was read: TGTGCCAGCGGTGACCGGGACAAAATCTCCGACTACACC.

This clone was observed a few times. Germline and genes: mouse. The CDR3 end lies 1 residue beyond the end of the read and is filled in from the germline J gene. This sequence joins TRBV26 and TRBJ2-2; 11 bases are shared with TRBD1. The CDR3 loop spans 15 amino acids. Germline assignment: CDR1 KGHPV and CDR2 FQNQEV (reference sequence). V was pared by 4 bases and J by 4 bases, with 2 bases of the junction left unmatched. The CDR3 loop is CASSRDRGGTGQLYF. Incomplete CDR3 DNA: TGTGCCAGCAGTCGGGACAGGGGGGGCACCGGGCAGCTCTAC.

For this clone: Gene names are mouse gene names. The read stops 1 residue short of the end of the CDR3; the missing end is completed from the germline J gene. The genes are TRBV1 and TRBJ2-3; possible D gene TRBD1, 6 bases. CDR1 and CDR2 from the germline V gene are NSQYPW and LRSPGD (reference sequence). The CDR3 length is 14 residues. The V gene lost 4 bases and the J gene lost 0 bases, with 8 bases spanning the gap. CDR3 residues: CTCSGTASAETLYF. CDR3 DNA (partial): TGCACCTGCAGTGGGACAGCTAGTGCAGAAACGCTGTAT.

Notes on this clone: The germline and genes are mouse ones. The read comes to an end 1 residue before the CDR3 does, leaving the germline J gene to fill in the end. V is TRBV15 and J is TRBJ1-1; D is uncertain. The length of the CDR3 is 12 residues. Germline CDR1 reads SGHND; CDR2 reads FRSKSL. Trimming shortened V by 5 bases and J by 1 base, and 5 bases separated the two germline ends. The covered CDR3 bases are TGTGCCAGCAGTCGGAGAAACACAGAAGTCTTC. It encodes CASSRRNTEVF. Given in full, the CDR3 is CASSRRNTEVFF.

This clone was seen once. Gene names follow the mouse nomenclature. Sequencing ends 1 residue short of the CDR3 end; the germline J gene provides the rest. The V and J genes are TRBV13-3 and TRBJ1-1; 11 nucleotides align to TRBD1. In germline, CDR1 is NNHDY, CDR2 SYVADS. Trimming removed 5 bases from V and 7 bases from J; junction bases left unmatched: 1. The CDR3 runs to 12 residues. The sequenced CDR3 bases are TGTGCCAGCAGGGACAGGGGGCGAGAAGTCTTC. Translation: CASRDRGREVF. The full-length CDR3 reads as CASRDRGREVFF.

This clone was seen more than once but under ten times. The gene symbols are mouse symbols. The CDR3 bases that were read are TGTGCCAGCAGTCGACTGGGGCCTAACTATGCTGAGCAGTTC. Translated: CASSRLGPNYAEQF. The whole CDR3 sequence reads CASSRLGPNYAEQFF. The gene calls are TRBV3 and TRBJ2-1, with 8 nucleotides matching TRBD2. The read terminates 1 residue ahead of where the CDR3 ends, so the germline J gene completes it. V lost 6 bases and J lost 0; bases outside the gene matches: 4. Germline V gives CDR1 SNHLY, CDR2 FYNGKV (reference sequence). This CDR3 is built from 15 residues.

In regard to this clone: Gene names follow the mouse nomenclature. The sequence runs out 1 residue before the end of the CDR3; the remainder is reconstructed from the germline J gene. The rearrangement links TRBV26 to TRBJ1-3; possibly TRBD1 for D (5 bases). Per germline, CDR1 KGHPV and CDR2 FQNQEV (reference sequence). This CDR3 region has 13 residues. The V end was cut by 4 bases, the J end by 1 base, with 5 bases between. The part of the CDR3 DNA that was read is TGTGCCAGCAGTCGGGGGTCTGGAAATACGCTCTAT. As protein: CASSRGSGNTLY. The CDR3 in its entirety is CASSRGSGNTLYF.

This clone was counted between two and nine times. The gene names given are mouse names. The read halts 1 residue ahead of the CDR3 end, with the missing end drawn from the germline J gene. The rearrangement uses TRBV19 and TRBJ2-2; D not certain. Trimming cost V 0 bases and J 1 base, with 7 bases left between them. The CDR3 runs 15 residues. Germline CDR1 and CDR2: FNHDT and SITEND (reference sequence). This chain's CDR3 is CASSIVRRNTGQLYF. The sequenced part of the CDR3 DNA is TGTGCCAGCAGTATAGTCAGGAGAAACACCGGGCAGCTCTAC.

Regarding this clone: Mouse germline and gene names are used. Read coverage stops 1 residue before the CDR3 terminus; the germline J gene supplies the remainder. This chain connects TRBV26 to TRBJ2-3; 8 positions agree with TRBD1. The CDR3 totals 14 residues. CDR1 is KGHPV, CDR2 FQNQEV, per germline (reference sequence). The ends lost 2 bases at V and 3 bases at J; junction bases unmatched: 1. The CDR3 DNA, read in part, is TGTGCCAGCAGTCTGCAGGGGGCGGCAGAAACGCTGTAT. This codes for CASSLQGAAETLY. The entire CDR3 protein reads CASSLQGAAETLYF.